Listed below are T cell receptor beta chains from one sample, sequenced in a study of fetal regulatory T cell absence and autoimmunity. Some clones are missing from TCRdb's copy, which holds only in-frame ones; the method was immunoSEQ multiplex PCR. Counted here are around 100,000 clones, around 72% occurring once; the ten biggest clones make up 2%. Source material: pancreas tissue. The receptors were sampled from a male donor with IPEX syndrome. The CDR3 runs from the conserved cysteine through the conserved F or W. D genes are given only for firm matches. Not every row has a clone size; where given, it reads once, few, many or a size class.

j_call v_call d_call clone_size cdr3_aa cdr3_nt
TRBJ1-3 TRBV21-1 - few CASSKDSSGNTIYF TGTGCCAGCAGCAAGGACAGCTCTGGAAACACCATATATTTT
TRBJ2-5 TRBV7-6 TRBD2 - CASSLPGLAEGETQYF TGTGCCAGCAGCCTGCCGGGACTAGCAGAAGGAGAGACCCAGTACTTC
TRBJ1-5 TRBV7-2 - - CASSPRGSNQPQHF TGTGCCAGCAGCCCCCGAGGGAGCAATCAGCCCCAGCATTTT
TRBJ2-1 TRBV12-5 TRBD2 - CASGLAGLAGDEQFF TGTGCTAGTGGCCTAGCGGGACTAGCGGGAGACGAGCAGTTCTTC
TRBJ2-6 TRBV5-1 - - CASSLREPLSGANVLTF TGCGCCAGCAGCTTAAGGGAGCCCCTCTCTGGGGCCAACGTCCTGACTTTC
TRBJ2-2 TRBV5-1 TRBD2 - CASSHSGRRYTGELFF TGCGCCAGCAGCCACAGCGGGAGGCGGTACACCGGGGAGCTGTTTTTT
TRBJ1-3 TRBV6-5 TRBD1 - CASSAGTGSTIYF TGTGCCAGCAGCGCCGGGACAGGGAGCACCATATATTTT
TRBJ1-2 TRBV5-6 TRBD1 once CASSFETGPNYGYTF TGTGCCAGCAGCTTTGAGACAGGGCCTAACTATGGCTACACCTTC
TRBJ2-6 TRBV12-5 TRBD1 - CASGWGTGDGANVLTF TGTGCTAGTGGTTGGGGGACAGGGGACGGGGCCAACGTCCTGACTTTC
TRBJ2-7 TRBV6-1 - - CASSPRQLSSYEQYF TGTGCCAGCAGTCCCCGACAGCTTTCCTCCTACGAGCAGTACTTC
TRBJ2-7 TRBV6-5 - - CASSYRAGEQYF TGTGCCAGCAGTTACCGGGCGGGGGAGCAGTACTTC
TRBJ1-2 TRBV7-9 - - CASTPPVAYGYTF TGTGCCAGCACCCCGCCGGTTGCTTATGGCTACACCTTC
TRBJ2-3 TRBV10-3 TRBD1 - CAISGDRADTQYF TGTGCCATCAGTGGGGACAGGGCAGATACGCAGTATTTT
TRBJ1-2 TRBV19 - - CASSIGGASNYGYTF TGTGCCAGTAGTATAGGGGGAGCCTCTAACTATGGCTACACCTTC
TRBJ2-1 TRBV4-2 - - CASSQAHGPQFF TGTGCCAGCAGCCAAGCCCACGGGCCGCAGTTCTTC
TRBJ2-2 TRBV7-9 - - CASSLGKPGRKNTGELFF TGTGCCAGCAGCTTAGGGAAACCGGGACGGAAGAACACCGGGGAGCTGTTTTTT
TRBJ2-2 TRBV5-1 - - CASSLETKGSGELFF TGCGCCAGCAGCTTGGAAACCAAGGGGTCCGGGGAGCTGTTTTTT
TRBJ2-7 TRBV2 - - CASNLGYEQYF TGTGCCAGCAACCTCGGATACGAGCAGTACTTC
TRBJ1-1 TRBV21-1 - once CASSKRALNTEAFF TGTGCCAGCAGCAAACGGGCCCTGAACACTGAAGCTTTCTTT